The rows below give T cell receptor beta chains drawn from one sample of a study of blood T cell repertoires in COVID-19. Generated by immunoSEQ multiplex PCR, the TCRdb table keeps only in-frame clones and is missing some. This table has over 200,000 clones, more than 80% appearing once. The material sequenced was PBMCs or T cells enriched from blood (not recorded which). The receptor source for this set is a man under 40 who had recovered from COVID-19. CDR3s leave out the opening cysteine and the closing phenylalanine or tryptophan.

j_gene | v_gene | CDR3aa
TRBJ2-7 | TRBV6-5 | ASTWDNTYEQY
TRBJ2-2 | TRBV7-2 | ASSSSAGGSNTGELF
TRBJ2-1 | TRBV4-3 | ASSLDRNNEQF
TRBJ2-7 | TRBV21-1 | ASSKFYALTWWVVGTATYEQY
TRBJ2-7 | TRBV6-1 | ASSEWGLKSYEQY
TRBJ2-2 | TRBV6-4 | ASGPAGVNTGELF
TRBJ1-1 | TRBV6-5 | ASSYAPGGNTEAF
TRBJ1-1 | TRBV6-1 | ASSDPRKAEAF
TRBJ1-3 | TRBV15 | ATSRDRGYSGNTIY
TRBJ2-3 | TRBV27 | ASRYRGDVDTQY
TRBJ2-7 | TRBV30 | ACDPSQEYEQY
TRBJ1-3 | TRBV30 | AWSRGAGNTIY
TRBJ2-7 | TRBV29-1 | SVAAGAYEQY
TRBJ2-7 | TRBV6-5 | ASSYSGEQY
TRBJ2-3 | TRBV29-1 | SVVLGLTDTQY